A single sample is the source of the 18 T cell receptor beta chains below, sequenced in a study of pediatric ulcerative colitis. Profiled with immunoSEQ multiplex PCR; TCRdb holds only in-frame clones, not every one. The sample contains about 17,000 clones, roughly 70% of which appear only once. During colonoscopy, one to two rectal pinch biopsies were collected. The sample consisted of gut tissue. The origin of the receptors is a girl aged 10 to 17 with moderate ulcerative colitis.

V usage is TRBV4-1 and J usage is TRBJ1-1, with 7 bases that match TRBD1. The V segment lost 0 bases and the J segment 3 bases; nucleotides outside the gene matches: 4. The CDR3 runs 15 residues. Germline V gives CDR1 MGHRA, CDR2 YSYEKL. The CDR3 region has the DNA TGCGCCAGCAGCCAAGAAGGGGGCCCCTACACTGAAGCTTTCTTT. Translating it yields CASSQEGGPYTEAFF.

This clone was seen only a few times. The chain recombines TRBV7-9 with TRBJ1-2; the D gene is possibly TRBD1 (6 bases). The CDR3 is 14 amino acids. V lost 1 base and J lost 5, with 11 bases in between. From germline, CDR1 is SEHNR and CDR2 FQNEAQ (reference sequence). The CDR3 protein is CASSLDGRGYGYTF. CDR3 coding DNA: TGTGCCAGCAGCTTAGATGGCAGGGGTTATGGCTACACCTTC.

This clone occurred once. The V gene is TRBV6-8, the J gene TRBJ1-1; D gene uncertain. The length of the CDR3 is 13 residues. CDR1 is MNHGY and CDR2 is SAAAGT in the germline V gene. V was shortened by 6 bases and J by 6 bases, with 14 bases between the two germline ends. The CDR3 region is CASREAESSEAFF. CDR3 in DNA: TGTGCCAGCAGGGAGGCAGAGTCCTCTGAAGCTTTCTTT.

About this clone itself: Its ends do not fully match the called genes, so a read error is possible. The chain employs TRBV5-1 and TRBJ2-7; 10 bases align to TRBD1. Germline-derived CDR1 and CDR2 are SGHRS and YFSETQ. The CDR3 is 14 amino acids. CDR3 bases: TGTGCCAGCAGCACTGGGACAGGGGACTACGAGCAGTACTTC. This translates into CASSTGTGDYEQYF.

This clone has just a few counts. The J gene is TRBJ1-2, the V gene TRBV5-1; D call uncertain. Germline V gene data show CDR1 as SGHRS and CDR2 as YFSETQ. The CDR3 consists of 14 residues. V was pared by 2 bases and J by 2 bases, with 10 bases between. This CDR3 is CASSFGDINYGYTF. As DNA, the CDR3 is TGCGCCAGCAGCTTCGGAGACATAAACTATGGCTACACCTTC. Looking up the rest from reference TRBV5-1 and TRBJ1-2 gives the full variable domain: KAGVTQTPRYLIKTRGQQVTLSCSPISGHRSVSWYQQTPGQGLQFLFEYFSETQRNKGNFPGRFSGRQFSNSRSEMNVSTLELGDSALYLCASSFGDINYGYTFGSGTRLTVV.

This sequence joins TRBV28 and TRBJ2-5; D not certain. The CDR3 extends over 12 amino acids. Trimming removed 7 bases at V and 5 bases at J, with 11 bases between. Germline V lookup: CDR1 MDHEN, CDR2 SYDVKM. CDR3 residues: CASKEGHETQYF. The CDR3 bases are TGTGCCAGCAAAGAAGGGCATGAGACCCAGTACTTC.

The chain joins TRBV7-3 to TRBJ2-1, with D unclear. The CDR3 loop spans 11 amino acids. CDR1 and CDR2 from the germline V gene are SGHTA and FQGTGA. Trimming removed 4 bases from V and 9 bases from J, with 7 bases in between. This CDR3 reads CASSSGGEQFF. The CDR3 DNA reads TGTGCCAGCAGCTCAGGTGGTGAGCAGTTCTTC.

This clone occurred once. The chain links TRBV5-4 to TRBJ2-1; 8 bases agree with TRBD1. The germline V gene has CDR1 SGHNT and CDR2 YYREEE (reference sequence). The trim removed 6 bases at V and 8 bases at J, leaving 10 bases unmatched. There are 14 residues in the CDR3. The CDR3 is CASIRDRTGDEQFF. CDR3 nucleotides: TGTGCCAGCATCAGGGACAGGACCGGGGATGAGCAGTTCTTC.

The V gene is TRBV7-9, the J gene TRBJ1-5; D remains ambiguous. V lost 1 base and J lost 1, with 11 bases in between. Germline CDR1 reads SEHNR; CDR2 reads FQNEAQ (reference sequence). The CDR3 has 16 residues. CDR3 protein: CASSLELGGSNQPQHF. The DNA for the CDR3 is TGTGCCAGCAGCTTAGAATTGGGAGGAAGCAATCAGCCCCAGCATTTT.

The chain recombines TRBV7-3 with TRBJ1-2, with 7 bases lining up with TRBD1. The CDR3 contains 15 residues. V lost 5 bases and J lost 3; bases outside the gene matches: 9. Per the germline V gene, CDR1 is SGHTA and CDR2 is FQGTGA. CDR3 amino acids: CASSPSGGGDYGYTF. DNA for the CDR3: TGTGCCAGCAGCCCCTCGGGAGGGGGCGACTATGGCTACACCTTC.

The genes are TRBV15 and TRBJ2-7, with TRBD1 identical over 10 bases. J was trimmed by 3 bases and V by 5 bases; bases with no gene match: 7. CDR3 size: 15 residues. CDR1 and CDR2 (germline): LNHNV, YYDKDF (reference sequence). The CDR3 DNA is TGTGCCACCAGCCGAGGCGGGACAGGGGTCTACGAGCAGTACTTC. This translates into CATSRGGTGVYEQYF.

The chain carries TRBV6-5 and TRBJ2-5; a weak D match, TRBD1 (7 bases). Trimming left V 0 bases short and J 5 bases short, with 16 bases between. CDR3 length: 16 residues. CDR1 is MNHEY and CDR2 is SVGAGI in the germline V gene. The CDR3 sequence is CASSYSRRGLGETQYF. As DNA, the CDR3 is TGTGCCAGCAGTTACTCGAGGAGGGGGCTGGGGGAGACCCAGTACTTC.

This clone was observed once. J is TRBJ2-7 and V is TRBV5-4; D gene unclear. Germline CDR1 is SGHNT and CDR2 is YYREEE (reference sequence). The germline V and J ends were trimmed by 5 bases and 2 bases, with 11 bases remaining between them. There are 13 residues in the CDR3. CDR3 amino acids: CASSLHSTYEQYF. The CDR3 nucleotides are TGTGCCAGCAGTCTTCACAGTACCTACGAGCAGTACTTC.

The chain combines TRBV2 with TRBJ1-5; weak D call: TRBD1 (5 bases). This CDR3 is 14 amino acids long. V was cut by 8 bases and J by 5 bases, with 16 bases left in between. The germline V gene encodes CDR1 SNHLY and CDR2 FYNNEI. The CDR3 DNA sequence: TGTGCCAGCCAGAAGCGGGGAGGGGATCAGCCCCAGCATTTT. Translating gives CASQKRGGDQPQHF.

The chain links TRBV18 to TRBJ1-1, with 8 bases matching TRBD1. Germline V gene lookup returns CDR1 KGHSH and CDR2 LQKENI. The junction had 9 bases not matched to a gene; V was cut back by 4 bases and J by 5 bases. The CDR3 has 15 residues. For the CDR3, the DNA is TGTGCCAGCTCACTCCCAGGGGGCGCGGGTACTGAAGCTTTCTTT. Translated: CASSLPGGAGTEAFF.

This clone has a single count. In DNA form, the CDR3 reads TGTGCCAGCAGCCCCGGGACTAGAGCCTACGAGCAGTACTTC. This sequence encodes CASSPGTRAYEQYF. The chain combines TRBV7-2 with TRBJ2-7, with 8 bases fitting TRBD2. V gave up 5 bases and J gave up 2 bases; unmatched junction bases: 5. Looked up from germline, CDR1 is SGHTA and CDR2 is FQGNSA. There are 14 residues in the CDR3.

The genes are TRBV2 and TRBJ2-7; 7 bases fit TRBD2. The V gene end was trimmed by 3 bases and the J gene end by 4 bases; junction bases not matched to a gene: 6. From germline, CDR1 is SNHLY and CDR2 FYNNEI. The CDR3 is 14 amino acids. Here the CDR3 DNA reads TGTGCCAGCAGTGAGACTAGCACTGGGTACGAGCAGTACTTC. Translation gives CASSETSTGYEQYF.

The chain recombines TRBV4-2 with TRBJ2-3; 10 nucleotides agree with TRBD2. This CDR3 spans 17 amino acids. The germline V gene encodes CDR1 LGHNA and CDR2 YNFKEQ. The junction had 7 bases not matched to a gene; V was cut back by 1 base and J by 3 bases. The CDR3 here is CASSQVASGSLTDTQYF. CDR3 DNA sequence: TGTGCCAGCAGCCAAGTTGCTAGCGGGAGCTTGACAGATACGCAGTATTTT.